A single sample is the source of the 31 T cell receptor beta chains below, sequenced in a study of blood T cell repertoires in COVID-19. This table comes from immunoSEQ multiplex PCR, and its TCRdb copy is limited to in-frame clones, with some not included. The repertoire includes roughly 240,000 clones, roughly 82% of them detected once, and approximately 4.5% sits in the top ten. The sequenced sample consisted of peripheral blood. The receptors here all came from a woman between 65 and 79 years old with acute or convalescent COVID-19.

The V and J genes are TRBV7-2 and TRBJ1-4; TRBD1 matches 12 bases. Germline CDR1 is SGHTA and CDR2 is FQGNSA. The CDR3 is made up of 15 amino acids. V lost 0 bases to trimming and J lost 9 bases; unmatched junction nucleotides: 2. Written as DNA, the CDR3 is TGTGCCAGCAGCTTAGCGGGGACAGGGGGCAAAAAACTGTTTTTT. It translates to CASSLAGTGGKKLFF.

The J gene is TRBJ1-1, the V gene TRBV10-3; D is perhaps TRBD1 (6 bases). V shed 6 bases and J shed 8 bases, with 10 bases lying between them. The CDR3 extends over 11 amino acids. Germline CDR1 ENHRY, CDR2 SYGVKD. CDR3 sequence (DNA): TGTGCCATCAGGACGACAGGCGAAGCTTTCTTT. Residues: CAIRTTGEAFF.

This sequence joins TRBV7-9 and TRBJ1-6; weak D call: TRBD1 (6 bases). Trimming cost V 6 bases and J 0 bases, with 18 bases left between them. Germline V gene sequence: CDR1 SEHNR, CDR2 FQNEAQ (reference sequence). The CDR3 runs 18 residues. CDR3 sequence reads: CASSSAPGTSSYNSPLHF. CDR3 sequence (DNA): TGTGCCAGCAGTTCTGCCCCCGGGACAAGCTCCTATAATTCACCCCTCCACTTT.

The chain recombines TRBV6-1 with TRBJ2-7; TRBD1 agrees at 11 bases. Unmatched junction bases numbered 0, after V lost 3 bases and J lost 2 bases. CDR1 and CDR2 (germline): MNHNS, SASEGT. The CDR3 covers 14 residues. The CDR3 sequence: CASSEGQGAYEQYF. The CDR3 coding sequence is TGTGCCAGCAGTGAGGGACAGGGGGCCTACGAGCAGTACTTC.

The J gene is TRBJ1-5, the V gene TRBV6-5, with D perhaps TRBD1 (5 bases). Between the trimmed V and J ends, which lost 6 bases and 5 bases, there was a span of 14 bases. CDR1 and CDR2 from the germline V gene are MNHEY and SVGAGI. The CDR3 has 14 residues. CDR3 DNA sequence: TGTGCCAGCAGGGGGGGGAGGGTCGATCAGCCCCAGCATTTT. Its translation is CASRGGRVDQPQHF.

The chain uses TRBV28 and TRBJ1-2, with 8 bases matching TRBD1. The germline CDR1 and CDR2 sequences are MDHEN and SYDVKM. This CDR3 is 12 amino acids long. V lost 5 bases and J lost 7; bases outside the gene matches: 3. Written as DNA, the CDR3 is TGTGCCAGCAGTCAGGGGGCCGCTGGCTACACCTTC. Residues: CASSQGAAGYTF.

The chain combines TRBV10-2 with TRBJ1-5, with a weak D call TRBD1 (5 bases). The germline V and J ends were trimmed by 4 bases and 2 bases, with 12 bases remaining between them. This CDR3 is 15 amino acids long. Looked up from germline, CDR1 is WSHSY and CDR2 is SAAADI. The CDR3 loop is CASSVVGVGNQPQHF. CDR3 DNA sequence: TGCGCCAGCAGTGTTGTAGGGGTGGGCAATCAGCCCCAGCATTTT.

A single count supports this clone. V and J are TRBV14 and TRBJ2-1, with D tentatively TRBD1 (6 bases). V was clipped by 3 bases and J by 9 bases, with 18 bases between them. The CDR3 has 15 amino acids. From germline, CDR1 is SGHDN and CDR2 FVKESK. CDR3 nucleotide sequence: TGTGCCAGCAGCCAGTTGCCTGGGACATGGGGTGAGCAGTTCTTC. Its translation: CASSQLPGTWGEQFF.

This chain connects TRBV9 to TRBJ2-5; D possibly corresponds to TRBD2 (6 bases). Germline values: CDR1 SGDLS, CDR2 YYNGEE. The CDR3 contains 14 residues. The ends were cut back, 4 bases at V and 5 bases at J, with 15 bases in the middle. The CDR3 region is CASSKTTRFETQYF. DNA for the CDR3: TGTGCCAGCAGCAAAACGACTAGGTTCGAGACCCAGTACTTC.

The chain links TRBV5-4 to TRBJ2-3, with a weak D call TRBD1 (6 bases). Germline V gene data show CDR1 as SGHNT and CDR2 as YYREEE (reference sequence). The CDR3 runs 16 residues. Trimming left V 3 bases short and J 0 bases short, with 14 bases between. CDR3 loop: CASSSATGYSTDTQYF. The DNA of the CDR3 is TGTGCCAGCAGCTCCGCGACAGGCTACAGCACAGATACGCAGTATTTT. Full variable domain (remainder filled in from reference TRBV5-4 and TRBJ2-3): ETGVTQSPTHLIKTRGQQVTLRCSSQSGHNTVSWYQQALGQGPQFIFQYYREEENGRGNFPPRFSGLQFPNYSSELNVNALELDDSALYLCASSSATGYSTDTQYFGPGTRLTVL.

The CDR3 here is CASSLEGGTDTQYF. The CDR3 DNA sequence: TGTGCCAGCAGCTTAGAGGGAGGCACAGATACGCAGTATTTT. The chain carries TRBV7-2 and TRBJ2-3, with D perhaps matching TRBD2 (5 bases). V was pared by 1 base and J by 1 base, with 6 bases between. Germline loops: CDR1 SGHTA, CDR2 FQGNSA. The CDR3 totals 14 residues.

This chain connects TRBV4-2 to TRBJ1-1; no firm D call. Per the germline V gene, CDR1 is LGHNA and CDR2 is YNFKEQ. V was clipped by 1 base and J by 2 bases, with 8 bases between them. This CDR3 has 14 residues. DNA of the CDR3: TGTGCCAGCAGCCAAGCAGGTGTAAACACTGAAGCTTTCTTT. It specifies CASSQAGVNTEAFF.

This clone was seen only once. V is TRBV20-1 and J is TRBJ2-1; 8 bases map to TRBD2. J lost 0 bases, V lost 3 bases, and 7 bases had no gene match. Germline values: CDR1 DFQATT, CDR2 SNEGSKA (reference sequence). The CDR3 is 16 residues long. The CDR3 loop reads CSASSSGEISYNEQFF. CDR3 nucleotides: TGCAGTGCTAGTAGTAGCGGGGAAATCTCCTACAATGAGCAGTTCTTC.

CDR3 sequence (DNA): TGTGCCAGCTCACCAGGGATGGAGGTCGACTATGGCTACACCTTC. Its protein is CASSPGMEVDYGYTF. The chain employs TRBV18 and TRBJ1-2; the D is unclear. The germline V gene encodes CDR1 KGHSH and CDR2 LQKENI. This CDR3 region has 15 residues. The ends were cut back, 2 bases at V and 3 bases at J, with 13 bases in the middle.

This clone was counted once. This chain links TRBV29-1 with TRBJ2-7; 8 bases fit TRBD1. The germline CDR1 and CDR2 sequences are SQVTM and ANQGSEA. V dropped 7 bases and J dropped 5; count of bases not matched to a gene: 7. The length of the CDR3 is 12 residues. In nucleotides, the CDR3 is TGCAGCGGCGGACAGGGAACAAACGAGCAGTACTTC. Its protein product is CSGGQGTNEQYF.

V usage is TRBV6-2 or TRBV6-3 and J usage is TRBJ2-7, with 8 bases fitting TRBD1. Germline trimming cut 2 bases from V and 10 bases from J; bases unmatched to any gene: 4. Germline CDR1 and CDR2: MNHEY and SVGEGT. The length of the CDR3 is 12 residues. CDR3 DNA sequence: TGTGCCAGCAGTTACCTTGACAGGGGACAGTACTTC. Protein: CASSYLDRGQYF.

The J gene is TRBJ1-2, the V gene TRBV4-1; 8 nucleotides line up with TRBD1. Germline CDR1 and CDR2: MGHRA and YSYEKL. V lost 5 bases, J lost 7 bases, and 12 bases stayed unmatched. The CDR3 is 15 amino acids. CDR3 DNA sequence: TGCGCCAGCAGCGGACACAGGGGGGGATATAGTGGCTACACCTTC. It encodes CASSGHRGGYSGYTF.

The chain uses TRBV18 and TRBJ2-3, with TRBD2 identical over 8 bases. V trimming: 6 bases; J trimming: 7 bases; junction bases outside the gene matches: 6. The V gene's germline CDR1 is KGHSH and CDR2 LQKENI. The CDR3 loop spans 13 amino acids. This chain's CDR3 is CASSTGGRNTQYF. The CDR3 coding sequence is TGTGCCAGCTCGACGGGGGGGAGAAATACGCAGTATTTT.

V gene TRBV5-1 combines with J gene TRBJ1-4, with 8 bases matching TRBD1. Germline V gives CDR1 SGHRS, CDR2 YFSETQ. The V segment lost 0 bases and the J segment 8 bases; nucleotides outside the gene matches: 15. This CDR3 spans 18 amino acids. The CDR3 nucleotides are TGCGCCAGCAGCTTGGGGACAGGGTCGGAAGCCAGAGGAGAAAAACTGTTTTTT. It encodes CASSLGTGSEARGEKLFF.

This sequence joins TRBV6-6 and TRBJ1-3, with D uncertain. The CDR3 length is 13 residues. The germline gives CDR1 MNHNY, CDR2 SVGAGI (reference sequence). Trimming removed 8 bases from V and 0 bases from J, with 8 bases in between. The CDR3 sequence: CASLEISGNTIYF. In DNA form, the CDR3 reads TGTGCCAGCCTTGAGATCTCTGGAAACACCATATATTTT.

The V gene is TRBV3-1 (or the pseudogene TRBV3-2), the J gene TRBJ1-1; 7 bases are a match to TRBD1. The CDR3 covers 16 residues. J lost 5 bases, V lost 1 base, and 10 bases had no gene match. Germline loops: CDR1 LGHDT, CDR2 YNNKEL (reference sequence). DNA of the CDR3: TGTGCCAGCAGCCAAGCTAGAACAGGGGAGAATACTGAAGCTTTCTTT. Encoded protein: CASSQARTGENTEAFF.

J is TRBJ1-1 and V is TRBV5-1, with D uncertain. Germline lookup yields CDR1 SGHRS and CDR2 YFSETQ. This CDR3 comprises 13 residues. V was shortened by 5 bases and J by 2 bases, with 10 bases between the two germline ends. CDR3 sequence reads: CASSFDTNTEAFF. CDR3 nucleotides: TGCGCCAGCAGTTTCGACACCAACACTGAAGCTTTCTTT.

The chain combines TRBV28 with TRBJ1-4; 8 nucleotides match TRBD1. With 5 bases clipped from V and 5 bases from J, the junction kept 7 bases outside the gene matches. This CDR3 region has 15 residues. Germline CDR1 is MDHEN and CDR2 is SYDVKM. The CDR3 loop is CASSLWTGLNEKLFF. DNA for the CDR3: TGTGCCAGCAGTCTGTGGACAGGGCTAAATGAAAAACTGTTTTTT.

The chain carries TRBV5-1 and TRBJ1-2, with a weak D call TRBD1 (6 bases). V was cut by 0 bases and J by 0 bases, with 12 bases left in between. This CDR3 contains 16 residues. Germline lookup yields CDR1 SGHRS and CDR2 YFSETQ. In DNA form, the CDR3 reads TGCGCCAGCAGCTTGGCCGGGGAGGGGGCTAACTATGGCTACACCTTC. Its translation is CASSLAGEGANYGYTF.

V is TRBV4-1 and J is TRBJ2-3; 12 nucleotides agree with TRBD2. The CDR3 loop spans 16 amino acids. From germline, CDR1 is MGHRA and CDR2 YSYEKL. V dropped 0 bases and J dropped 4; count of bases not matched to a gene: 2. The CDR3 bases are TGCGCCAGCAGCCAAGAATCTAGCGGGGGGGCAGATACGCAGTATTTT. Protein: CASSQESSGGADTQYF.

The gene calls are TRBV6-5 and TRBJ2-7; D is unresolved. Germline-derived CDR1 and CDR2 are MNHEY and SVGAGI. This CDR3 is built from 12 residues. The germline V and J ends were trimmed by 5 bases and 3 bases, with 8 bases remaining between them. CDR3 coding DNA: TGTGCCAGCAGTCCTCATAGCTACGAGCAGTACTTC. This translates into CASSPHSYEQYF.

This clone was seen a handful of times. The V call is TRBV12-3 or TRBV12-4, the J call TRBJ1-5; D might be TRBD1 (5 bases). Between the trimmed V and J ends, which lost 7 bases and 6 bases, there was a span of 13 bases. CDR3 length equals 13 residues. CDR3 DNA sequence: TGTGCCAGCATTGAAGGGGCCGGTCAGCCCCAGCATTTT. Protein product: CASIEGAGQPQHF.

This rearrangement joins TRBV5-6 to TRBJ2-7; no clear D. Trimming took 1 base from V and 2 from J, leaving 10 bases between them. The CDR3 contains 14 residues. Germline V gene sequence: CDR1 SGHDT, CDR2 YYEEEE. The CDR3 DNA is TGTGCCAGCAGCTTGTTTTTGCGAACCTACGAGCAGTACTTC. Amino acids: CASSLFLRTYEQYF.

This chain uses TRBV2 with TRBJ2-7, with D possibly matching TRBD1 (5 bases). This CDR3 has 14 residues. V was shortened by 4 bases and J by 3 bases, with 13 bases between the two germline ends. Germline V gene data show CDR1 as SNHLY and CDR2 as FYNNEI. CDR3 sequence reads: CASSVERGYYEQYF. CDR3 DNA: TGTGCCAGCAGTGTCGAAAGGGGTTACTACGAGCAGTACTTC.

This chain connects TRBV6-6 to TRBJ2-2; 7 bases map to TRBD1. The trim removed 5 bases at V and 6 bases at J, leaving 6 bases unmatched. The germline CDR1 and CDR2 sequences are MNHNY and SVGAGI (reference sequence). This CDR3 has 14 amino acids. DNA of the CDR3: TGTGCCAGCAGTCTCCAGGGGGACGCCGGGGAGCTGTTTTTT. Translated: CASSLQGDAGELFF.

The rearrangement joins TRBV6-2 or TRBV6-3 to TRBJ1-5, with D perhaps TRBD1 (6 bases). V was trimmed by 2 bases and J by 9 bases, leaving 17 bases between them. The CDR3 has 15 residues. Germline CDR1 reads MNHEY; CDR2 reads SVGEGT. The chain's CDR3 is CASSYAGVGGAPQHF. The DNA for the CDR3 is TGTGCCAGCAGTTACGCCGGGGTTGGGGGGGCGCCCCAGCATTTT.